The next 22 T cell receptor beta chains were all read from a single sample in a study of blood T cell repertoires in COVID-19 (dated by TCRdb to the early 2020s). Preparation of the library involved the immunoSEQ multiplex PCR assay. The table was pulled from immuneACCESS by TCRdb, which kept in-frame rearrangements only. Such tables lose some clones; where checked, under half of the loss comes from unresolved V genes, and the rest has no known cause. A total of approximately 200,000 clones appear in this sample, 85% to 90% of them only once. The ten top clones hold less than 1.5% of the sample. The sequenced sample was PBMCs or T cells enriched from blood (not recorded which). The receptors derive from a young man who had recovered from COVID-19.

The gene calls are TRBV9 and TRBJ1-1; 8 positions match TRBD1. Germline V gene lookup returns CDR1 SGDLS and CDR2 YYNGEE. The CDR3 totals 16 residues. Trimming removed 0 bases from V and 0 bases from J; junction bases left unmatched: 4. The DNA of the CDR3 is TGTGCCAGCAGCGTAGAACAGGGGGGAATGAACACTGAAGCTTTCTTT. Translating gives CASSVEQGGMNTEAFF.

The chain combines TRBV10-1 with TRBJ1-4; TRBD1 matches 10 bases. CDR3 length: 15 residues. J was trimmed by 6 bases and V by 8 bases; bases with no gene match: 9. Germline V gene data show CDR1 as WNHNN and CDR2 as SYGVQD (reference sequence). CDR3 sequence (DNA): TGCGCCAGCTCCCCTACCGGGACAGGGGATGAAAAACTGTTTTTT. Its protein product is CASSPTGTGDEKLFF.

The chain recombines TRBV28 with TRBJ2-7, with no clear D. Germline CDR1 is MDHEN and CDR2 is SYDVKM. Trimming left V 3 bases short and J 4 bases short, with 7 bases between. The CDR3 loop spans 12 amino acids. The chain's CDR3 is CASSFVGYEQYF. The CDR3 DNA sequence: TGTGCCAGCAGTTTCGTCGGGTACGAGCAGTACTTC. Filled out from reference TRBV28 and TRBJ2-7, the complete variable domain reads DVKVTQSSRYLVKRTGEKVFLECVQDMDHENMFWYRQDPGLGLRLIYFSYDVKMKEKGDIPEGYSVSREKKERFSLILESASTNQTSMYLCASSFVGYEQYFGPGTRLTVT.

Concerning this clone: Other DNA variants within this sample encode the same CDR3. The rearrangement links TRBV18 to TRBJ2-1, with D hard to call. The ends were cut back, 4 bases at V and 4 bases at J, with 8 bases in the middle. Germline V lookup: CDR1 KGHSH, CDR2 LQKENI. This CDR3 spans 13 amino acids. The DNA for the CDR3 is TGTGCCAGCTCACTCGACTTATACAATGAGCAGTTCTTC. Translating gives CASSLDLYNEQFF.

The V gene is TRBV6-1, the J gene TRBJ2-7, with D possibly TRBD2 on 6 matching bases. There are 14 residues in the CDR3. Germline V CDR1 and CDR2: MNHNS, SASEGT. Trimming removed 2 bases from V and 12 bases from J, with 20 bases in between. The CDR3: CASSEWDSRGFPYF. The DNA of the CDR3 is TGTGCCAGCAGTGAATGGGACTCCAGAGGTTTTCCGTACTTC.

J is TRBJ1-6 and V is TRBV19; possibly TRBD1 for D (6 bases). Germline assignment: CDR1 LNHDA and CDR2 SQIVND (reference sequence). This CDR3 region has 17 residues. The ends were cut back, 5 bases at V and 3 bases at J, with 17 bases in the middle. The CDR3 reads CASSPGQSHLYNSPLHF. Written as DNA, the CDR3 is TGTGCCAGTAGTCCCGGACAGTCCCACCTCTATAATTCACCCCTCCACTTT.

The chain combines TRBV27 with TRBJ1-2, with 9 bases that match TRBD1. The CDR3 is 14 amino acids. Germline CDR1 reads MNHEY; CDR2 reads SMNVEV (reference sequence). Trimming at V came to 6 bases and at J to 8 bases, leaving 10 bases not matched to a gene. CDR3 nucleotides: TGTGCCAGCAGGGGACAGGGAGGTGAGCGCGGCTACACCTTC. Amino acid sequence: CASRGQGGERGYTF.

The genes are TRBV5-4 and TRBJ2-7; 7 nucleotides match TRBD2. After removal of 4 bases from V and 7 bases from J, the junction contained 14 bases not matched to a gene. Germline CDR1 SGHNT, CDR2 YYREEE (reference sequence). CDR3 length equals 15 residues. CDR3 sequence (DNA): TGTGCCAGCAGCCGGGGAGGGACCGGTTCGGGGGAGCAGTACTTC. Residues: CASSRGGTGSGEQYF.

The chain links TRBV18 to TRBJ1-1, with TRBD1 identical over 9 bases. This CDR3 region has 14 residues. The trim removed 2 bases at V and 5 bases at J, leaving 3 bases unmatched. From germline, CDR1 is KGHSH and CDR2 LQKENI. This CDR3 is CASSPGQGLTEAFF. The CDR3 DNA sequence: TGTGCCAGCTCACCAGGACAGGGGCTAACTGAAGCTTTCTTT.

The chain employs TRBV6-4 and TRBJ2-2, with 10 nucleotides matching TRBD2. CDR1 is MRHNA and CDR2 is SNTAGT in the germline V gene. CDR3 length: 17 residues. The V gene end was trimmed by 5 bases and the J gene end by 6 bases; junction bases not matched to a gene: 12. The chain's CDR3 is CASSMESLAGSAGELFF. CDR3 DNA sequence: TGTGCCAGCAGTATGGAATCACTAGCGGGATCGGCCGGGGAGCTGTTTTTT.

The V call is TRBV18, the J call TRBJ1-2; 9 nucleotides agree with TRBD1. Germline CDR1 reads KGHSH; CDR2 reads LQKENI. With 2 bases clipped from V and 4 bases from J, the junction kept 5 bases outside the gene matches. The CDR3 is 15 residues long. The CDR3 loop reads CASSPKEGQGYGYTF. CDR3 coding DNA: TGTGCCAGCTCACCAAAAGAGGGACAGGGCTATGGCTACACCTTC.

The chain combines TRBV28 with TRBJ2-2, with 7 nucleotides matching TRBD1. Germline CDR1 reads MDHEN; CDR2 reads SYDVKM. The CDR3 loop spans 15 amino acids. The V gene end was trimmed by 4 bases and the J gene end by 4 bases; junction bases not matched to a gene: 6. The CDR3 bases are TGTGCCAGCAGTTCCCAGGGGGTGGGCACCGGGGAGCTGTTTTTT. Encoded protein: CASSSQGVGTGELFF.

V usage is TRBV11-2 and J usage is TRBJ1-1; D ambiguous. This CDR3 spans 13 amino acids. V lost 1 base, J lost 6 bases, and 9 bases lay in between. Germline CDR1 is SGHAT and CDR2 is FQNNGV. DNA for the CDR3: TGTGCCAGCAGCTTAGTTGCTCCAGCTGAAGCTTTCTTT. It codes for CASSLVAPAEAFF.

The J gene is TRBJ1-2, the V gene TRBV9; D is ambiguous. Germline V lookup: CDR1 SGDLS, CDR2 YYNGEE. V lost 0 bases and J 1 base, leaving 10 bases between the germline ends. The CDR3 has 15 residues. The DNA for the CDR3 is TGTGCCAGCAGCGTAGCCGGGATCAATAACTATGGCTACACCTTC. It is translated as CASSVAGINNYGYTF.

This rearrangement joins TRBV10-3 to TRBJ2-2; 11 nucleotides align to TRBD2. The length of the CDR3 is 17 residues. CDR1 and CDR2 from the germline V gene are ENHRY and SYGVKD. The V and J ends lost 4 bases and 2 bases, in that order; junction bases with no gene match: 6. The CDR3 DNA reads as TGTGCCATCAGTGTTGGGACTAGCGGATTTAACACCGGGGAGCTGTTTTTT. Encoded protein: CAISVGTSGFNTGELFF.

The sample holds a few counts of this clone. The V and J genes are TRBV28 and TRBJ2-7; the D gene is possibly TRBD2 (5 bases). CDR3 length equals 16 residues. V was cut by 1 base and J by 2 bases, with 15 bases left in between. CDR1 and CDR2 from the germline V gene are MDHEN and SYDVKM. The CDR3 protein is CASSLLSRVPPYEQYF. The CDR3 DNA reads TGTGCCAGCAGTTTATTGTCGCGGGTTCCGCCCTACGAGCAGTACTTC.

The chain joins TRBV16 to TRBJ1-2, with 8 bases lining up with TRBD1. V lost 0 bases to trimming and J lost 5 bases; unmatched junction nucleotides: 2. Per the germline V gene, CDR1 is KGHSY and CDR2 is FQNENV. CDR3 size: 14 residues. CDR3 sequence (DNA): TGTGCCAGCAGCCAATCCACAGGGGGATATGGCTACACCTTC. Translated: CASSQSTGGYGYTF.

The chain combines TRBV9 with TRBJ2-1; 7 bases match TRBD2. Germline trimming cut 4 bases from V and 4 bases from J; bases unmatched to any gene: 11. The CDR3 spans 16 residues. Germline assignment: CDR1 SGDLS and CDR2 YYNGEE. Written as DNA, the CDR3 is TGTGCCAGCAGCTCCTGGGGGGGAGGGACTTACAATGAGCAGTTCTTC. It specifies CASSSWGGGTYNEQFF.

The CDR3 region is CASSLDVEHGYTF. The CDR3 coding sequence is TGTGCCAGCAGCTTAGATGTTGAGCACGGCTACACCTTC. This rearrangement joins TRBV7-2 to TRBJ1-2; D unresolved. The germline V gene has CDR1 SGHTA and CDR2 FQGNSA. The CDR3 covers 13 residues. The ends were cut back, 1 base at V and 8 bases at J, with 11 bases in the middle.

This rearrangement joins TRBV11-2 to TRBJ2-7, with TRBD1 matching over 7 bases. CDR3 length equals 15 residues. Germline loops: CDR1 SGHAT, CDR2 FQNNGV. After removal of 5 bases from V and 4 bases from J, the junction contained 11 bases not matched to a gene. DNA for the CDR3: TGTGCCAGCAGCACCCCCCGGGACAGAATGTACGAGCAGTACTTC. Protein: CASSTPRDRMYEQYF.

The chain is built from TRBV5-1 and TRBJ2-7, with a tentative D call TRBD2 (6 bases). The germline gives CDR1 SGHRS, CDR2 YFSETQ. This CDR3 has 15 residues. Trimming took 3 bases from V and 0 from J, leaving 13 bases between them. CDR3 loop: CASSSRGTLSYEQYF. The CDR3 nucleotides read TGCGCCAGCAGCTCTCGGGGGACCCTCTCCTACGAGCAGTACTTC.

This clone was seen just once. The CDR3 spells CASSHTPGELDTEAFF. The CDR3, as DNA: TGTGCCAGCAGTCACACTCCAGGGGAGTTGGACACTGAAGCTTTCTTT. The V gene is TRBV7-9, the J gene TRBJ1-1; D is perhaps TRBD1 (6 bases). CDR1 is SEHNR, CDR2 FQNEAQ, per germline (reference sequence). Trimming removed 6 bases at V and 3 bases at J, with 20 bases between. The CDR3 contains 16 residues.